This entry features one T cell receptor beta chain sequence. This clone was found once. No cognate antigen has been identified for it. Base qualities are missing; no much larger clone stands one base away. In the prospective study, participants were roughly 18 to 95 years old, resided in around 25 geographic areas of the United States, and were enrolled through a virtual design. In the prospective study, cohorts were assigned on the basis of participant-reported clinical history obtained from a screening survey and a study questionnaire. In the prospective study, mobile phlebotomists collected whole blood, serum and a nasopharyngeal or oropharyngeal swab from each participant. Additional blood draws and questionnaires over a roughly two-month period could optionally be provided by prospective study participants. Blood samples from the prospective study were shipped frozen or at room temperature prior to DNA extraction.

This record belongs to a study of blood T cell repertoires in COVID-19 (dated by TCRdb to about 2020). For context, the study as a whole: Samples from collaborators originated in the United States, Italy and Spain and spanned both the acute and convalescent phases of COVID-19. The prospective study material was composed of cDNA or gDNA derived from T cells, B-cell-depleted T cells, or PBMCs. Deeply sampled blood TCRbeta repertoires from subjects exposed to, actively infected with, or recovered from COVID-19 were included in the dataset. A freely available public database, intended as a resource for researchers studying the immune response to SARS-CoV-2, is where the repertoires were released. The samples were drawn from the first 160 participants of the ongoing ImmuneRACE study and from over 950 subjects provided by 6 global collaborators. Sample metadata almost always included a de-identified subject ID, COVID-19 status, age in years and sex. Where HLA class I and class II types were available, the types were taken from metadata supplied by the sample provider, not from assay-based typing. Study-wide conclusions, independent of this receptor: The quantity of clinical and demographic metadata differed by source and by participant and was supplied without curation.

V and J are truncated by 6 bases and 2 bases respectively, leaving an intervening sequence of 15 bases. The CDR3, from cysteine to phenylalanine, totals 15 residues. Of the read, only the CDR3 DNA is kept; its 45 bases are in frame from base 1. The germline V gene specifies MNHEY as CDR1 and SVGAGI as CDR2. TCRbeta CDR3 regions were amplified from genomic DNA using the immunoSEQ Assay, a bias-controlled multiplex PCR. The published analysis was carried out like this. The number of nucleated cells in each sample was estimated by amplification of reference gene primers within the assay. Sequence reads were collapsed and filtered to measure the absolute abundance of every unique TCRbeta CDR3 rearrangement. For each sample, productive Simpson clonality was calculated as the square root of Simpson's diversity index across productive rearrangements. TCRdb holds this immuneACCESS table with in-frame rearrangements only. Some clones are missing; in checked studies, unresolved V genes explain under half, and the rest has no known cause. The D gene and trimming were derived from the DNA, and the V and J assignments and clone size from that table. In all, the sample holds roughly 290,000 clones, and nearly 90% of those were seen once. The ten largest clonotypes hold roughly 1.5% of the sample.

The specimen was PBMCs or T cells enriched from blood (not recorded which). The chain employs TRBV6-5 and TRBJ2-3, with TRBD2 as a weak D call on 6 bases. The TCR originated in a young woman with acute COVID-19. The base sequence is TGTGCCAGCAGCCCCCGGGGGTCTTCCACAGATACGCAGTATTTT. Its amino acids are CASSPRGSSTDTQYF.